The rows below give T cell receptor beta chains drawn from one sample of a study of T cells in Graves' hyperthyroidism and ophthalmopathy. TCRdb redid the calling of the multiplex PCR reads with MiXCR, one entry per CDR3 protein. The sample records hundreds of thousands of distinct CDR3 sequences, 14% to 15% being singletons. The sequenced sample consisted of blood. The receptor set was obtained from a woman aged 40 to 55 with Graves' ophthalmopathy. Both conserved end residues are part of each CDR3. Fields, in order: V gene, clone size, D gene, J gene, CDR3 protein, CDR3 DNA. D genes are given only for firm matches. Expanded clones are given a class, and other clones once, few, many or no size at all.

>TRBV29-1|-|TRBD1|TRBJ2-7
CSVGGPKGQGLLYEQYF
TGCAGCGTTGGAGGACCAAAGGGACAGGGCTTGCTCTACGAGCAGTACTTC
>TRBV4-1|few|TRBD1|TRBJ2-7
CASSQVITGQGTEQYF
TGCGCCAGCAGCCAAGTGATAACGGGACAGGGAACCGAGCAGTACTTC
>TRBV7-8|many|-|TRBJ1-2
CASSLAPANYGYTF
TGTGCCAGCAGCTTAGCTCCGGCTAACTATGGCTACACCTTC
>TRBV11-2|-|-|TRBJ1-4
CASSVTGYNEKLFF
TGTGCCAGCAGCGTCACAGGGTATAATGAAAAACTGTTTTTT
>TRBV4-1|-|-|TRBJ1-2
CASSQAGTTGYGYTF
TGCGCCAGCAGCCAAGCGGGGACAACCGGCTATGGCTACACCTTC
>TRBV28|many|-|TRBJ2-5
CASALTPGTQETQYF
TGTGCCAGCGCCCTTACTCCAGGGACCCAAGAGACCCAGTACTTC
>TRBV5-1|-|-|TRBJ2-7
CASSGGTASHEQYF
TGCGCCAGCAGCGGGGGGACGGCGTCCCACGAGCAGTACTTC
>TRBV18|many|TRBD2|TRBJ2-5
CASSRGTRETQYF
TGTGCCAGCTCACGAGGGACTAGGGAGACCCAGTACTTC
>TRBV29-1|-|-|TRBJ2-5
CSVVPWETQYF
TGCAGCGTTGTCCCCTGGGAGACCCAGTACTTC
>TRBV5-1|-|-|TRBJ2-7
CASSLDAVVAYEQYF
TGCGCCAGCAGCTTGGACGCGGTGGTCGCCTACGAGCAGTACTTC
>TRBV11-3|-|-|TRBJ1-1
CASRVMGRPNTEAFF
TGTGCCAGCAGGGTAATGGGGAGACCGAACACTGAAGCTTTCTTT
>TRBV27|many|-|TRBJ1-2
CASSRRSTNYGYTF
TGTGCCAGCAGCCGACGGTCTACTAACTATGGCTACACCTTC
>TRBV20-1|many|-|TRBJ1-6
CSARDHARSNSPLHF
TGCAGTGCTAGAGATCACGCCAGATCAAATTCACCCCTCCACTTT
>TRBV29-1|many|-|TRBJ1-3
CSGYGTVGNTIYF
TGCAGCGGGTACGGGACGGTAGGAAACACCATATATTTT
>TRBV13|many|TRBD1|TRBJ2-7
CASSSWDRGYEQYF
TGTGCCAGCAGCTCGTGGGACAGGGGTTACGAGCAGTACTTC
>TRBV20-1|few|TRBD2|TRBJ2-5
CSALAGGGGETQYF
TGCAGTGCCCTAGCGGGAGGAGGTGGGGAGACCCAGTACTTC
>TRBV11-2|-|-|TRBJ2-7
CASSLRERGAPYEQYF
TGTGCCAGCAGCTTAAGGGAAAGGGGGGCCCCTTACGAGCAGTACTTC
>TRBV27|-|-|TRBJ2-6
CASSLKGYYSGANVLTF
TGTGCCAGCAGTTTGAAGGGATACTACTCTGGGGCCAACGTCCTGACTTTC